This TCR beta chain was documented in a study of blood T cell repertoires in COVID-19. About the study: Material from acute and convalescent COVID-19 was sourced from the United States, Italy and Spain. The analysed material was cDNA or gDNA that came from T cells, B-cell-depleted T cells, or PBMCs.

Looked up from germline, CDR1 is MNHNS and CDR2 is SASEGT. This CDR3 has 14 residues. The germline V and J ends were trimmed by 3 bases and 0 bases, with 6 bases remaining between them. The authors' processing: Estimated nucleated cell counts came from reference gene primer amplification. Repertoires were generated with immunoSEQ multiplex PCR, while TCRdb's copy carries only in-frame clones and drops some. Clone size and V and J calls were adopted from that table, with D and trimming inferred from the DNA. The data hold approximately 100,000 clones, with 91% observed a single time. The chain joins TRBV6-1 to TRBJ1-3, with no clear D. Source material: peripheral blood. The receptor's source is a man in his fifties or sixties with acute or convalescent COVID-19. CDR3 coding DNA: TGTGCCAGCAGTGAGCGGAGCTCTGGAAACACCATATATTTT. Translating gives CASSERSSGNTIYF.